The 5 T cell receptor beta chains below were found in one sample sequenced in a study of beta chain features in type 1 diabetes (dated by TCRdb to the late 2010s). Libraries were constructed by the immunoSEQ multiplex PCR assay. The entire isolated RNA was reverse transcribed using the High Capacity cDNA Reverse Transcription Kit, and thus expressed TCRB transcripts were sequenced. TCRdb retrieved this table from immuneACCESS and kept in-frame rearrangements only. Not all clones are present; in checked studies, unresolved V genes account for under half, and no reason is known for the remainder. The table for this sample lists roughly 310,000 clones; approximately 11% of them were counted only once. About 0.015% of the sample is held by the ten biggest clonotypes. The sequencing input was naive CD4+ T cells from blood. The meaning of the sample's cell subset or site label: true naive CD4+ T cells. The receptors were sampled from a woman aged 30 to 39 in good health.

This clone turned up a few times. This same CDR3 is encoded by further DNA sequences in the sample. The J gene is TRBJ2-2, the V gene TRBV19, with D tentatively TRBD2 (6 bases). This CDR3 has 14 amino acids. Trimming removed 2 bases from V and 3 bases from J, with 7 bases in between. In germline, CDR1 is LNHDA, CDR2 SQIVND (reference sequence). This chain's CDR3 is CASSISSDTGELFF. In DNA form, the CDR3 reads TGTGCCAGTAGTATATCTAGCGACACCGGGGAGCTGTTTTTT. Supplemented by reference TRBV19 and TRBJ2-2, the full variable domain reads DGGITQSPKYLFRKEGQNVTLSCEQNLNHDAMYWYRQDPGQGLRLIYYSQIVNDFQKGDIAEGYSVSREKKESFPLTVTSAQKNPTAFYLCASSISSDTGELFFGEGSRLTVL.

The chain links TRBV7-2 to TRBJ2-3, with no clear D. The CDR3 contains 12 residues. The V gene's germline CDR1 is SGHTA and CDR2 FQGNSA. V lost 1 base, J lost 6 bases, and 5 bases lay in between. The CDR3 DNA reads as TGTGCCAGCAGCTTAGGCAGGGATACGCAGTATTTT. Amino acid sequence: CASSLGRDTQYF.

This chain connects TRBV19 to TRBJ1-1; D is unresolved. Per the germline V gene, CDR1 is LNHDA and CDR2 is SQIVND (reference sequence). V was pared by 1 base and J by 0 bases, with 3 bases between. The CDR3 contains 13 residues. The CDR3 sequence is CASSIAVNTEAFF. CDR3 DNA sequence: TGTGCCAGTAGTATAGCAGTGAACACTGAAGCTTTCTTT. Combining the CDR3 with reference TRBV19 and TRBJ1-1 gives the whole variable domain DGGITQSPKYLFRKEGQNVTLSCEQNLNHDAMYWYRQDPGQGLRLIYYSQIVNDFQKGDIAEGYSVSREKKESFPLTVTSAQKNPTAFYLCASSIAVNTEAFFGQGTRLTVV.

This clone was counted a few times. The chain is built from TRBV29-1 and TRBJ1-1, with a tentative D call TRBD1 (6 bases). The CDR3 sequence is 15 residues long. Looked up from germline, CDR1 is SQVTM and CDR2 is ANQGSEA. Trimming pared 8 bases from V and 1 base from J, leaving 20 bases between. The chain's CDR3 is CSLRGGADKNTEAFF. CDR3 nucleotide sequence: TGCAGCTTAAGGGGGGGGGCCGACAAGAACACTGAAGCTTTCTTT. The variable domain in full, with the rest retrieved from reference TRBV29-1 and TRBJ1-1, is SAVISQKPSRDICQRGTSLTIQCQVDSQVTMMFWYRQQPGQSLTLIATANQGSEATYESGFVIDKFPISRPNLTFSTLTVSNMSPEDSSIYLCSLRGGADKNTEAFFGQGTRLTVV.

A few counts support this clone. V is TRBV7-9 and J is TRBJ1-1; TRBD1 matches 7 bases. Germline-derived CDR1 and CDR2 are SEHNR and FQNEAQ (reference sequence). The V segment lost 6 bases and the J segment 3 bases; nucleotides outside the gene matches: 4. This CDR3 has 13 residues. The DNA for the CDR3 is TGTGCCAGCAGTTGGGACAGAGACACTGAAGCTTTCTTT. This codes for CASSWDRDTEAFF.